This TCR beta chain came from a study of PD-1 blockade in classical Hodgkin lymphoma. Overall study results and limits: Newly diagnosed patients were reported to start with lower TCR diversity than healthy donors.

Per germline, CDR1 SGHAT and CDR2 FQNNGV. Deletions cut 0 bases from V and 4 bases from J, with 12 bases between. This CDR3 is 15 amino acids long. Repertoires were generated with immunoSEQ multiplex PCR, while TCRdb's copy carries only in-frame clones and drops some. The sample holds about 7,100 clones, around 78% seen once. The time point was: newly diagnosed, previously untreated cHL patient sample. What served as comparison were PBMCs in newly diagnosed, untreated classical Hodgkin lymphoma. To note about this clone: The antigen is unknown.

The chain links TRBV11-2 to TRBJ2-5; unclear D gene. This clonotype originated in a human donor with classical Hodgkin lymphoma. Material: peripheral blood mononuclear cells (PBMCs). The CDR3: CASSLDRARSETQYF. CDR3 sequence (DNA): TGTGCCAGCAGCTTAGATCGGGCGAGGTCAGAGACCCAGTACTTC. Variable domain in full (rest from reference TRBV11-2 and TRBJ2-5): EAGVAQSPRYKIIEKRQSVAFWCNPISGHATLYWYQQILGQGPKLLIQFQNNGVVDDSQLPKDRFSAERLKGVDSTLKIQPAKLEDSAVYLCASSLDRARSETQYFGPGTRLLVL.